Given below is one TCR beta chain in context. The antigen this receptor binds is unknown. The sample holds no much larger clone one base away, and base qualities are not on file. The library was built by means of 5' RACE. The sequencer listed for this sample is Illumina HiSeq 2000. A universal primer binding site was added through template switching, and the final cDNA carried a unique molecular identifier so that TCR cDNA molecules could be counted accurately. Specific primers in the conserved constant-segment region were used to synthesize first-strand cDNA for TCR alpha and beta chains. To control for contamination, each cDNA library was double barcoded with a SMART-Mk sample barcode plus Illumina barcodes. TruSeq adapter sequences, together with Illumina sample barcodes, were added in two successive PCR steps. The TCR alpha and beta cDNA libraries were sequenced on the Illumina HiSeq platform using custom primers. The study's processing was this. Raw reads were processed with MiGEC to extract unique molecular identifiers, and MiXCR was used to determine CDR3 positions. For each individual, recombination models were inferred using an EM algorithm with the repgenHMM and IGoR tools. The tcR package in R was used for shared clonotype analysis, with sharing normalized by the product of cloneset sizes. To study raw recombination without the effects of thymic and clonal selection, out-of-frame nonproductive sequences were analyzed. TCRdb reprocessed the public reads (quality trimming at Q25 with fastp, clone calling with MiXCR) and kept in-frame beta chains. Under each unique CDR3 protein, matching rows form one entry showing the most common genes and DNA. TCRdb assigned the V and J calls; the authors' analysis was not used. A total of under 500,000 distinct CDR3 sequences appear in this sample, roughly 13% of them only once. Jointly, the top ten make up approximately 0.98% of the sample.

At the junction V is shortened by 5 bases and J by 0 bases, with 11 bases in between. From the cysteine through the phenylalanine, the CDR3 covers 15 amino acids. The sequence is cut down to CDR3 DNA, 45 bases in frame from base 1. Looking up the germline V gene (reference sequence) yields CDR1 DFQATT and CDR2 SNEGSKA. The sample is drawn from a study of identical twins (dated by TCRdb to 2015 to 2016). Concerning the study at large: To test whether fetal clonotypes persist, the study used deep sequencing on TCR alpha and beta repertoires from monozygotic twins, unrelated adults of various ages, and cord blood. To rule out contamination, the twin experiments were replicated at different times with different library preparation protocols. On the study overall, not on this receptor specifically: In monozygotic twins, recombination models systematically underestimated out-of-frame TCR alpha sharing, but the models matched the sharing seen between unrelated individuals. Because the same donors could not be followed over many years, the conclusions depended on cross-sectional statistical analysis. Invariant T cells such as MAIT and iNKT could partly confound zero-insertion analyses, although diverse VJ usage argued against such confounding for most clonotypes. A weaker excess of twin sharing was found in beta out-of-frame sequences because the signal-to-noise ratio was lowered by fewer shared sequences. Abundant cord blood beta clonotypes carried fewer insertions; young adult naive repertoires showed a weaker similar trend, while memory repertoires showed none. Compared with coincidental sharing between unrelated individuals, an excess of low generation-probability sequences was observed among out-of-frame TCR alpha sequences shared between twins.

Every donor in the study was a healthy Caucasian. The twin cohort comprised three pairs of female monozygotic twins, all aged about 18 to 29 years. CD4+ and CD8+ T cell populations were isolated with positive isolation kits from Invitrogen. The data also belong to a second study, concerning yellow fever vaccine responses in identical twins. The other study reports the following: According to the authors, in identical twins the way T cells responded to vaccination appeared partly convergent and partly personalized. The study precisely tracked vaccine-responding T cell clones in identical twins.

The TCR was taken from a woman aged 18-29 years in good health. The sample was CD4+ T cells sorted from blood. The rearranged chain carries TRBV20-1 and TRBJ2-6, and perhaps TRBD2 as D gene, on 5 matching bases. For the CDR3, the sequence is CSARGVSSGANVLTF. The DNA sequence follows: TGCAGTGCTCGGGGTGTAAGCTCTGGGGCCAACGTCCTGACTTTC.